The present T cell receptor (beta chain) was sequenced within a study of T-cell reconstitution after alpha-beta-depleted transplantation in children. Study-level points and caveats: It was surviving recipient T cells and thymic progenitors that gave some patients high TCRbeta diversity at day 60. About two months after transplant, alpha-beta T cells reportedly came from several hundred expanded graft clones.

This clonotype has ten or more counts. The antigen remains undetermined. CDR1 is SGHVS and CDR2 is FQNEAQ in the germline V gene. With V trimmed by 3 bases and J by 4 bases, 2 bases remained unmatched. This CDR3 spans 14 amino acids. Preparation of the TCRbeta library used unique molecular identifiers. TCRdb re-derived calls from the PCR reads in MiXCR, one entry per CDR3 protein. The data show approximately 240,000 distinct CDR3 sequences, 9.5% to 13% seen once. This TCR came from a child under two years old with acute myeloid leukemia, due to receive a stem cell transplant. This chain links TRBV7-8 with TRBJ1-5; 8 bases are shared with TRBD1. This specimen was PBMCs, taken before TCRalphabeta/CD19-depleted stem cell transplant. The CDR3 nucleotides read TGTGCCAGCAGCTTGGACAGGGAGAATCAGCCCCAGCATTTT. Protein sequence: CASSLDRENQPQHF. Using reference TRBV7-8 and TRBJ1-5 for the parts outside the CDR3, the full variable domain is GAGVSQSPRYKVAKRGQDVALRCDPISGHVSLFWYQQALGQGPEFLTYFQNEAQLDKSGLPSDRFFAERPEGSVSTLKIQRTQQEDSAVYLCASSLDRENQPQHFGDGTRLSIL.